The 9 T cell receptor beta chains reported below all come from one sample, sequenced in a study of shared T cell receptors in the human thymus. Clones were sequenced by immunoSEQ multiplex PCR, and TCRdb holds only the in-frame ones, with some missing. The data contain hundreds of thousands of clones, approximately 87% of them singletons. These records were also assigned to another study, of human thymus T cells.

The sample was thymocytes. The receptors were gathered from a boy under three years old with a congenital heart defect.

This clone occurred a few times. The rearrangement uses TRBV14 and TRBJ2-3; D may be TRBD2 (6 bases). This CDR3 comprises 17 residues. Germline lookup yields CDR1 SGHDN and CDR2 FVKESK. The V and J ends lost 0 bases and 3 bases respectively, with 16 bases between them. The CDR3 DNA reads TGTGCCAGCAGCCAAGAGACCGGGAGTCCTACAACAGATACGCAGTATTTT. It codes for CASSQETGSPTTDTQYF.

This clone has just a few counts. The chain uses TRBV7-2 and TRBJ2-7; the match to TRBD1 covers 10 bases. The CDR3 contains 18 residues. The J segment lost 3 bases and the V segment lost 2 bases, leaving 13 bases of the junction unmatched. Looked up from germline, CDR1 is SGHTA and CDR2 is FQGNSA. The CDR3 spells CASSLRQGAHQAFYEQYF. CDR3 DNA sequence: TGTGCCAGCAGCTTAAGACAGGGGGCCCACCAAGCTTTCTACGAGCAGTACTTC.

V is TRBV5-6 and J is TRBJ2-3, with D tentatively TRBD2 (6 bases). Germline assignment: CDR1 SGHDT and CDR2 YYEEEE. This CDR3 spans 15 amino acids. V shed 4 bases and J shed 4 bases, with 16 bases lying between them. The CDR3 is CASSSPSARADTQYF. Here the CDR3 DNA reads TGTGCCAGCAGCAGCCCTAGCGCTAGGGCAGATACGCAGTATTTT.

The CDR3 sequence: CASSPQGGSETQYF. CDR3 DNA: TGTGCCAGCAGCCCCCAGGGTGGATCGGAGACCCAGTACTTC. The chain recombines TRBV9 with TRBJ2-5; maybe TRBD1 (5 bases). This CDR3 contains 14 residues. From germline, CDR1 is SGDLS and CDR2 YYNGEE. The V end was cut by 4 bases, the J end by 5 bases, with 15 bases between.

The gene calls are TRBV10-3 and TRBJ2-7; 8 bases are a match to TRBD1. CDR1 and CDR2 from the germline V gene are ENHRY and SYGVKD. Losses at the gene ends were 2 bases for V and 3 bases for J; bases not matched to a gene: 0. This CDR3 has 13 residues. The CDR3 protein is CAISETGGYEQYF. DNA of the CDR3: TGTGCCATCAGTGAGACAGGGGGCTACGAGCAGTACTTC.

This chain uses TRBV7-6 with TRBJ2-5; 8 bases are shared with TRBD1. The CDR3 contains 14 residues. Germline V lookup: CDR1 SGHVS, CDR2 FNYEAQ. V was clipped by 1 base and J by 4 bases; unmatched bases: 2. CDR3 DNA sequence: TGTGCCAGCAGCTTAGACAGGGGGGTAGAGACCCAGTACTTC. This codes for CASSLDRGVETQYF.

V and J are TRBV7-9 and TRBJ1-2; a weak D match, TRBD1 (5 bases). The CDR3 sequence is 11 residues long. Germline CDR1 SEHNR, CDR2 FQNEAQ (reference sequence). The DNA for the CDR3 is TGTGGTGTCGGGGGGGAGTATGGCTACACCTTC. Its translation is CGVGGEYGYTF.

V gene TRBV30 combines with J gene TRBJ1-5, with 7 bases lining up with TRBD1. The CDR3 spans 16 residues. Germline V lookup: CDR1 GTSNPN, CDR2 SVGIG (reference sequence). The V and J ends lost 0 bases and 1 base, in that order; junction bases with no gene match: 6. The CDR3 nucleotides read TGTGCCTGGAGTGTAGGGGGCGTCGGGAGCAATCAGCCCCAGCATTTT. It encodes CAWSVGGVGSNQPQHF.

This clone was seen more than once but under ten times. This chain links TRBV18 with TRBJ1-6, with a possible D match to TRBD1 (5 bases). Germline values: CDR1 KGHSH, CDR2 LQKENI. The CDR3 has 14 residues. Trimming cost V 4 bases and J 7 bases, with 11 bases left between them. The CDR3 sequence: CASSRRQMNSPLHF. The CDR3 DNA reads as TGTGCCAGCTCACGACGACAGATGAATTCACCCCTCCACTTT.